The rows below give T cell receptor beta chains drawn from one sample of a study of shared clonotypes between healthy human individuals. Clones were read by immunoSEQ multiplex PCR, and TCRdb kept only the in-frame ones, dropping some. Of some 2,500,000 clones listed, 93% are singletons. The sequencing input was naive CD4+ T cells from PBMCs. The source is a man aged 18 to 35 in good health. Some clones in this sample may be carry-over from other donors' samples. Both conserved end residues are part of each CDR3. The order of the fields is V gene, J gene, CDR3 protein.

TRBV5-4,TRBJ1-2,CASSPDRDDGYTF
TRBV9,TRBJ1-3,CASSLQTGRGNTIYF
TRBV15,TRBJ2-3,CATSRTRTDPGGDTQYF
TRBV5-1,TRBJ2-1,CASGYSRDSLAGVSYNEQFF
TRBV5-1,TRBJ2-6,CASSLEGASGANVLTF
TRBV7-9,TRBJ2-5,CASSWDRQETQYF
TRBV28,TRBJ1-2,CAGEGPHGYTF
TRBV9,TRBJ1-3,CASSPMAGGGNTIYF
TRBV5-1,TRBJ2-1,CASSSTRNEQFF
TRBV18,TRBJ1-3,CASSPTGVPSGNTIYF
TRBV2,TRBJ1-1,CASSGRKEAFF
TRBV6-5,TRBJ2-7,CASSTSGRSYEQYF
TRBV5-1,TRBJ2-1,CASTIGQGDHNEQFF
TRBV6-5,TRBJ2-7,CASSYRPYAGGGEQYF
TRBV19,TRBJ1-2,CASSHDRGRGYTF
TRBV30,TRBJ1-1,CAWSPGAGTEAFF
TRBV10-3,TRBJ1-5,CATSRGAGQPQHF
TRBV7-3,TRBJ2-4,CASSFQLSPAKNIQYF
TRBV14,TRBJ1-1,CASSIRTGLSGAFF
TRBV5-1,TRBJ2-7,CASSLATALSGYEQYF
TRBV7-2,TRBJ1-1,CASSQDSASPFF
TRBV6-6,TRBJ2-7,CASSRRGRGSSYEQYF
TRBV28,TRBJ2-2,CASSKGGRELFF
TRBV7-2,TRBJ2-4,CASSPIPGRAAKNIQYF
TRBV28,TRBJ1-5,CASSSTGLRNQPQHF
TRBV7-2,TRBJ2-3,CASSPPGATDTQYF
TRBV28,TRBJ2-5,CASSFTQGWYQETQYF
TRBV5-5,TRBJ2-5,CASSSQLAAGETQYF